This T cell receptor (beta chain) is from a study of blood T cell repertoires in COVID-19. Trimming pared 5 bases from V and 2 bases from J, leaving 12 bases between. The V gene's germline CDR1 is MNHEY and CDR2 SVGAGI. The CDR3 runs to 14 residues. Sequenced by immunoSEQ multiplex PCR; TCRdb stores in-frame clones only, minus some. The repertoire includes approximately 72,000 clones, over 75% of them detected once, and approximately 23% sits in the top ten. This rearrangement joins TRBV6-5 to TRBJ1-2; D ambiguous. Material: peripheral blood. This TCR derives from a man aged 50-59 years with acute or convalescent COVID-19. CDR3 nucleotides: TGTGCCAGCAGTCTTCTCGGACTCAACTATGGCTACACCTTC. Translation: CASSLLGLNYGYTF.